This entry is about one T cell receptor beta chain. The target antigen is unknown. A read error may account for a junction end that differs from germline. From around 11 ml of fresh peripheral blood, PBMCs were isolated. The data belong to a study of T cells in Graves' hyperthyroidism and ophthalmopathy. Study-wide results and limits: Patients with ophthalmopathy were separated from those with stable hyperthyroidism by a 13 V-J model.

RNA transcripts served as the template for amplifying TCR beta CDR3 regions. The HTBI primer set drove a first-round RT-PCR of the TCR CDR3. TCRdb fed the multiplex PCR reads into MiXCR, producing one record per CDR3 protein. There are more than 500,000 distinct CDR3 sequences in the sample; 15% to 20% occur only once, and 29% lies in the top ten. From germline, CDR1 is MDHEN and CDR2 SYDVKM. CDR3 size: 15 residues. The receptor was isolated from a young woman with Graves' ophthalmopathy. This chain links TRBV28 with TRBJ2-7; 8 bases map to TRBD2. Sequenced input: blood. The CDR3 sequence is CASSTLSGSIYGQYF. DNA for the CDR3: TGTGCCAGCAGTACACTCAGCGGGAGCATCTACGGGCAGTACTTC.